The entry below gives a single T cell receptor beta chain sequence along with its context. It lacks a known antigen. No clone much larger than this one lies a single base away; base qualities are absent. PBMCs were isolated by Ficoll-Paque density gradient centrifugation. The sample comes from a study of T-cell memory formation after mild COVID-19 listed by TCRdb under 2021. At the level of the whole study: Most TCR sequence clusters were specific to one of the two donors. In a couple of donors, T-cell clones that expanded and contracted after mild COVID-19 were followed by sequencing TCRalpha and TCRbeta repertoires longitudinally. The cohort comprised two young, previously healthy adult volunteers, one female and one male. On the study overall, not on this receptor specifically: SARS-CoV-2 specificity was not confirmed for the second-wave clones peaking on day 37. Balanced CD4/CD8 phenotypes were observed for clones contracting from day 15 to 85, whereas a bias towards CD4+ was observed for a second wave of clones expanding from day 15 to 37. Only two mild cases were covered in the study, and larger cohorts including severe cases with pre-infection samples were considered necessary. Some responding clones were found in pre-infection memory, which suggests that pre-existing cross-reactive memory T cells took part in the SARS-CoV-2 response. Contracting CD4+ clones were located mainly in the CM and EM memory subsets, whereas CD8+ clones were found to be enriched in EMRA.

Unmatched junction bases come to 3, with V trimmed by 3 bases and J by 2 bases. CDR1 and CDR2 are read off the germline V gene as MDHEN and SYDVKM. Including cysteine and phenylalanine, the CDR3 has 16 amino acids. Of all the DNA, just the CDR3 is kept, 48 bases in frame from base 1. Sequenced on an Illumina NovaSeq 6000. cDNA libraries for TCRalpha and TCRbeta were prepared by 5'RACE using constant-segment primers, with sample barcodes and unique molecular identifiers added. Trizol reagent was used to extract RNA from every sample. The libraries were amplified in two PCR steps, and the second step added a second sample barcode and Illumina TruSeq adapters. The libraries were sequenced on an Illumina NovaSeq using 2 x 150 bp paired-end reads. Per the authors' processing: Demultiplexing of reads and collapsing into UMI-guided consensus sequences were performed with migec v1.2.7. Using mixcr v2.1.11, UMI consensuses were aligned to TRA and TRB V and J templates and then assembled into clonotypes. A clonotype was counted as expanded or contracted only when both edgeR and NoisET called the clonotype significant, with the noise models trained on biological replicates. edgeR calls used a false discovery rate-adjusted p below 0.01 and a log2 fold-change threshold of 1. PCA with hierarchical clustering of max-normalized trajectories of the 1000 most abundant clonotypes was used as exploratory dynamics analysis. Separately sequenced CD4+ and CD8+ repertoires were used to assign a CD4 or CD8 phenotype to each responding clone. TCRdb reran the public reads through fastp at Q25 and MiXCR, keeping productive beta chains. Rows with one shared CDR3 protein collapse into an entry with the most common genes and DNA. TCRdb assigned the V and J calls; the authors' analysis was not used. Present in this sample are around 340,000 distinct CDR3 sequences, over 10% of which were seen just once. In total, the top ten clones hold over 20% of the sample.

The TCR sequence derives from a man younger than 35 who had mild COVID-19 (a few samples of this study predate the infection). The sample titles of this study are shuffled in the database, so cell type and time point are left out; the donor was told from shared clones. The sample taken for sequencing was PBMCs or a T cell subset sorted from them (not recorded which). Recombination linked TRBV28 to TRBJ2-3; 12 nucleotides in the junction match TRBD2. The CDR3 region has the sequence CASSFGLAGPTDTQYF. The DNA is as follows: TGTGCCAGCAGTTTCGGACTAGCGGGGCCCACAGATACGCAGTATTTT. This CDR3, with the reference TRBV28 and TRBJ2-3 proteins standing in past its ends, gives the full variable domain DVKVTQSSRYLVKRTGEKVFLECVQDMDHENMFWYRQDPGLGLRLIYFSYDVKMKEKGDIPEGYSVSREKKERFSLILESASTNQTSMYLCASSFGLAGPTDTQYFGPGTRLTVL.